This T cell receptor beta chain was identified during a study of blood T cells in healthy people across ages. On this clonotype: Its target is unknown.

Study conclusions and caveats: Diversity was estimated from one million T cells, and these estimates were considered underestimates.

With a J-beta primer mix and a sample-barcoded 5' primer, a second PCR ran about 7 to 12 cycles. Every cDNA molecule bore a tag from a template-switch adaptor containing 12 random nucleotides. TCRdb re-called the 5' RACE reads through MiXCR, storing one row per CDR3 protein. Found here are 780,000 or so distinct CDR3 sequences, 53% of them singletons; the top ten hold about two fifths. Samples had at least 6.5 million PBMCs isolated from them. A minimum of 5 micrograms of total RNA was extracted per sample. The sample consisted of blood. The clonotype comes from an elderly man in good health.

The CDR3 nucleotides read TGCAGCGGGAGGGACTACGAGCAGTACTTC. Translating it yields CSGRDYEQYF. The chain combines TRBV29-1 with TRBJ2-7, with D maybe TRBD2 (6 bases). The germline V and J ends were trimmed by 7 bases and 3 bases, with 7 bases remaining between them. Germline values: CDR1 SQVTM, CDR2 ANQGSEA. The CDR3 contains 10 residues.